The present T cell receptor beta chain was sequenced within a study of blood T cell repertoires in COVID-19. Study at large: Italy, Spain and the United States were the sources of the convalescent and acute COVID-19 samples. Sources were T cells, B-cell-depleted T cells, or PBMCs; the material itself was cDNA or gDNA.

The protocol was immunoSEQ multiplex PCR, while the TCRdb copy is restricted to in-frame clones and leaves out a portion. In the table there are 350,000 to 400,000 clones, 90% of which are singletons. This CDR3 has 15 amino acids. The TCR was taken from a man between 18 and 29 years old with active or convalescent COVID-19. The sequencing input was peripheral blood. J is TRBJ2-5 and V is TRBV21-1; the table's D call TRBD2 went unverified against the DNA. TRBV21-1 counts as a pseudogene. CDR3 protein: CAIPPIARYQETQYF. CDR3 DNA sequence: TGTGCCATTCCTCCGATAGCGCGGTACCAAGAGACCCAGTACTTC.